This passage covers 22 T cell receptor beta chains from one sample sequenced in a study of CD8 T cells in ankylosing spondylitis. TCRdb passed the 5' RACE reads through MiXCR, listing each CDR3 protein once. The table lists roughly 150,000 distinct CDR3 sequences, 8.5% to 10% of them singletons. Sequenced sample: blood, either unsorted or a sorted T cell fraction (not recorded which). These receptors were obtained from a female donor with ankylosing spondylitis or in good health (not recorded which).

The J gene is TRBJ1-1, the V gene TRBV3-1; no clear D. V dropped 8 bases and J dropped 10 bases, with 29 bases sitting between them. The CDR3 has 16 amino acids. Germline CDR1 LGHDT, CDR2 YNNKEL (reference sequence). This CDR3 is CASSTPGRSPGWGAFF. CDR3 nucleotide sequence: TGTGCCAGCTCCACCCCGGGCAGATCCCCGGGGTGGGGAGCTTTCTTT.

This clonotype was recorded a few times. This chain links TRBV20-1 with TRBJ1-1; D gene unclear. This CDR3 is built from 13 residues. V was clipped by 3 bases and J by 2 bases, with 10 bases between them. Germline V gene lookup returns CDR1 DFQATT and CDR2 SNEGSKA (reference sequence). CDR3 coding DNA: TGCAGTGCTAGTTTAGTCGCAAACACTGAAGCTTTCTTT. It is translated as CSASLVANTEAFF.

The genes are TRBV9 and TRBJ2-2; D might be TRBD1 or TRBD2, each matching 5 bases. From germline, CDR1 is SGDLS and CDR2 YYNGEE. Trimming cost V 2 bases and J 5 bases, with 25 bases left between them. The length of the CDR3 is 19 residues. CDR3 protein: CASSVFPRMGLARTGELFF. The CDR3, as DNA: TGTGCCAGCAGCGTTTTCCCCCGGATGGGGCTAGCACGGACCGGGGAGCTGTTTTTT.

This clonotype was picked up a small number of times. This chain uses TRBV9 with TRBJ1-1; D possibly corresponds to TRBD1 (6 bases). Trimming removed 2 bases at V and 1 base at J, with 9 bases between. There are 14 residues in the CDR3. CDR1 SGDLS and CDR2 YYNGEE come from the germline V gene. The CDR3 spells CASSVGGQNTEAFF. The CDR3 DNA is TGTGCCAGCAGCGTTGGGGGACAGAACACTGAAGCTTTCTTT.

This clonotype was detected ten times or more. The chain joins TRBV3-1 to TRBJ1-1, with D hard to call. Germline lookup yields CDR1 LGHDT and CDR2 YNNKEL (reference sequence). There are 14 residues in the CDR3. V was cut by 6 bases and J by 3 bases, with 14 bases left in between. CDR3 sequence reads: CASSSGGLDTEAFF. The CDR3 DNA sequence: TGTGCCAGCAGTTCAGGAGGCTTGGACACTGAAGCTTTCTTT. The variable domain in full, with the rest retrieved from reference TRBV3-1 and TRBJ1-1, is DTAVSQTPKYLVTQMGNDKSIKCEQNLGHDTMYWYKQDSKKFLKIMFSYNNKELIINETVPNRFSPKSPDKAHLNLHINSLELGDSAVYFCASSSGGLDTEAFFGQGTRLTVV.

This clonotype occurred many times. The rearrangement joins TRBV4-3 to TRBJ1-5; D gene uncertain. V was shortened by 0 bases and J by 0 bases, with 6 bases between the two germline ends. The germline gives CDR1 LGHNA, CDR2 YSLEER. The CDR3 totals 15 residues. CDR3 region: CASSQDVYSNQPQHF. CDR3 bases: TGCGCCAGCAGCCAAGATGTTTATAGCAATCAGCCCCAGCATTTT.

This clonotype was found a few times. This chain links TRBV12-3 or TRBV12-4 with TRBJ1-2; 7 positions match TRBD1. Trimming removed 6 bases from V and 4 bases from J; junction bases left unmatched: 2. The CDR3 contains 12 residues. The CDR3 coding sequence is TGTGCCAGCAGCGGGACAGCCTATGGCTACACCTTC. Protein: CASSGTAYGYTF.

This clonotype has just a few counts. The J gene is TRBJ2-7, the V gene TRBV29-1; D is possibly TRBD1 (6 bases). Germline V gene lookup returns CDR1 SQVTM and CDR2 ANQGSEA. Trimming pared 5 bases from V and 2 bases from J, leaving 10 bases between. The CDR3 has 12 residues. CDR3 amino acids: CSVWDTTYEQYF. The CDR3 DNA is TGCAGCGTTTGGGACACAACCTACGAGCAGTACTTC.

This clonotype appeared many times. The rearrangement joins TRBV4-3 to TRBJ2-7, with a tentative D call TRBD2 (7 bases). CDR1 and CDR2 (germline): LGHNA, YSLEER. This CDR3 has 17 amino acids. The ends were cut back, 0 bases at V and 1 base at J, with 16 bases in the middle. The CDR3 DNA is TGCGCCAGCAGCCAAGAAATTTCGGGGGGCCTGTCCTACGAGCAGTACTTC. Translating it yields CASSQEISGGLSYEQYF.

This chain joins TRBV23-1 and TRBJ2-5; perhaps TRBD2 as D (6 bases). TRBV23-1 is assigned to the ORF class and has an uncertain function. V was trimmed by 4 bases and J by 2 bases, leaving 14 bases between them. CDR3 length: 15 residues. The CDR3 region has the DNA TGCGCCAGCAGTCGGACTACTACGTCTCAAGAGACCCAGTACTTC. Residues: CASSRTTTSQETQYF.

V gene TRBV4-3 combines with J gene TRBJ2-1; 9 bases are shared with TRBD2. The length of the CDR3 is 15 residues. The trim removed 1 base at V and 9 bases at J, leaving 7 bases unmatched. Per the germline V gene, CDR1 is LGHNA and CDR2 is YSLEER. The CDR3 spells CASSQGHSGSSEQFF. The CDR3 nucleotides are TGCGCCAGCAGCCAAGGTCATAGCGGGAGTAGTGAGCAGTTCTTC.

This chain uses TRBV29-1 with TRBJ1-1; 8 positions match TRBD1. The germline gives CDR1 SQVTM, CDR2 ANQGSEA. The ends lost 6 bases at V and 1 base at J; junction bases unmatched: 7. The CDR3 totals 14 residues. Here the CDR3 DNA reads TGCAGCGTCGATGCAGGGGGCACGAACACTGAAGCTTTCTTT. Translating it yields CSVDAGGTNTEAFF.

The chain joins TRBV7-9 to TRBJ1-2, with D unresolved. The V gene's germline CDR1 is SEHNR and CDR2 FQNEAQ (reference sequence). The V gene lost 1 base and the J gene lost 9 bases, with 6 bases spanning the gap. This CDR3 has 11 amino acids. The CDR3 coding sequence is TGTGCCAGCAGCTTAGGAACCCGCTACACCTTC. It specifies CASSLGTRYTF. Supplemented by reference TRBV7-9 and TRBJ1-2, the full variable domain reads DTGVSQNPRHKITKRGQNVTFRCDPISEHNRLYWYRQTLGQGPEFLTYFQNEAQLEKSRLLSDRFSAERPKGSFSTLEIQRTEQGDSAMYLCASSLGTRYTFGSGTRLTVV.

The chain is built from TRBV27 and TRBJ2-3; TRBD2 matches 11 bases. Germline CDR1 MNHEY, CDR2 SMNVEV (reference sequence). V lost 0 bases and J lost 10; bases outside the gene matches: 6. This CDR3 comprises 15 residues. CDR3 coding DNA: TGTGCCAGCAGTTTATCCCCTTCGGGACTAGCGGCGCAGTATTTT. Translation: CASSLSPSGLAAQYF.

The chain couples TRBV7-9 to TRBJ2-1; TRBD2 aligns across 9 bases. The CDR3 loop spans 15 amino acids. V lost 0 bases to trimming and J lost 6 bases; unmatched junction nucleotides: 3. The germline gives CDR1 SEHNR, CDR2 FQNEAQ (reference sequence). Written as DNA, the CDR3 is TGTGCCAGCAGCTTAGCAGCGGGAGGTCGCAATGAGCAGTTCTTC. Protein: CASSLAAGGRNEQFF. Supplemented by reference TRBV7-9 and TRBJ2-1, the full variable domain reads DTGVSQNPRHKITKRGQNVTFRCDPISEHNRLYWYRQTLGQGPEFLTYFQNEAQLEKSRLLSDRFSAERPKGSFSTLEIQRTEQGDSAMYLCASSLAAGGRNEQFFGPGTRLTVL.

The gene calls are TRBV12-3 or TRBV12-4 and TRBJ2-2; TRBD2 matches 9 bases. The CDR3 totals 17 residues. The junction had 9 bases not matched to a gene; V was cut back by 3 bases and J by 4 bases. The CDR3 nucleotides read TGTGCCAGCAGTTTCGGGGGAGCGGGAGGATCCACCGGGGAGCTGTTTTTT. As protein: CASSFGGAGGSTGELFF.

This clonotype was observed a handful of times. The CDR3, as DNA: TGTGCCAGTAGTGCCGGGACAGCAAAAGGGGAGACCCAGTACTTC. Protein sequence: CASSAGTAKGETQYF. The V call is TRBV19, the J call TRBJ2-5; 7 bases are shared with TRBD1. V shed 5 bases, J shed 5 bases, and the junction held 11 bases outside the gene matches. Germline values: CDR1 LNHDA, CDR2 SQIVND (reference sequence). This CDR3 has 15 amino acids.

This clonotype was detected only a few times. The chain is built from TRBV5-1 and TRBJ1-1; D remains unclear. The CDR3 sequence is 14 residues long. V lost 3 bases to trimming and J lost 2 bases, with 11 bases between them. CDR1 is SGHRS, CDR2 YFSETQ, per germline. As DNA, the CDR3 is TGCGCCAGCAGCTCCAACGGGGTAAACACTGAAGCTTTCTTT. Protein sequence: CASSSNGVNTEAFF. The full variable domain, rest sourced from reference TRBV5-1 and TRBJ1-1, is KAGVTQTPRYLIKTRGQQVTLSCSPISGHRSVSWYQQTPGQGLQFLFEYFSETQRNKGNFPGRFSGRQFSNSRSEMNVSTLELGDSALYLCASSSNGVNTEAFFGQGTRLTVV.

The gene calls are TRBV27 and TRBJ2-7; the match to TRBD1 covers 9 bases. Germline V CDR1 and CDR2: MNHEY, SMNVEV (reference sequence). Trimming at V came to 5 bases and at J to 5 bases, leaving 10 bases not matched to a gene. The CDR3 has 15 amino acids. CDR3 nucleotide sequence: TGTGCCAGCAGTCCCGGGACAGGGAGGTCCCACGAGCAGTACTTC. Its protein product is CASSPGTGRSHEQYF.

The chain is built from TRBV25-1 and TRBJ2-4, with TRBD2 as a possible D gene (5 bases). This CDR3 is built from 16 residues. The V end lost 6 bases, the J end lost 0 bases, and 15 bases lay between the germline ends. Germline-derived CDR1 and CDR2 are MGHDK and SYGVNS. CDR3 sequence: CASSNTGLLAKNIQYF. As DNA, the CDR3 is TGTGCCAGCAGCAACACCGGACTTTTAGCCAAAAACATTCAGTACTTC. The full variable domain, in which reference TRBV25-1 and TRBJ2-4 provide the parts outside the CDR3, is EADIYQTPRYLVIGTGKKITLECSQTMGHDKMYWYQQDPGMELHLIHYSYGVNSTEKGDLSSESTVSRIRTEHFPLTLESARPSHTSQYLCASSNTGLLAKNIQYFGAGTRLSVL.

The V gene is TRBV20-1, the J gene TRBJ1-1; D ambiguous. The V gene's germline CDR1 is DFQATT and CDR2 SNEGSKA (reference sequence). The V end was cut by 2 bases, the J end by 3 bases, with 7 bases between. This CDR3 has 12 amino acids. The CDR3 DNA sequence: TGCAGTGCTAGATTGCAGGACACTGAAGCTTTCTTT. Translation: CSARLQDTEAFF.

The chain employs TRBV3-1 and TRBJ2-7, with 8 nucleotides matching TRBD1. The V segment lost 3 bases and the J segment 3 bases; nucleotides outside the gene matches: 10. The CDR3 is 16 amino acids. Germline V lookup: CDR1 LGHDT, CDR2 YNNKEL (reference sequence). The CDR3 sequence is CASSHTLTGADYEQYF. Here the CDR3 DNA reads TGTGCCAGCAGCCATACGCTGACAGGGGCAGACTACGAGCAGTACTTC.